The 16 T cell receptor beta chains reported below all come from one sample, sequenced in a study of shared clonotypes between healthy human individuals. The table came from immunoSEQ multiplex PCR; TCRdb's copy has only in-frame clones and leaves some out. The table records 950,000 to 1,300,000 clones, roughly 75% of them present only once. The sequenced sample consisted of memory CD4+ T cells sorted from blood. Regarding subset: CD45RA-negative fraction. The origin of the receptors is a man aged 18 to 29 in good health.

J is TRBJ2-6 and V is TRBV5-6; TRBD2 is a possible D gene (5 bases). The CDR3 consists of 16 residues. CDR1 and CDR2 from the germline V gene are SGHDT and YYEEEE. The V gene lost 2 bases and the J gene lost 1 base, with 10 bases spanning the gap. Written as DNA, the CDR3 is TGTGCCAGCAGCTTAATGGTAGCGTCTGGGGCCAACGTCCTGACTTTC. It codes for CASSLMVASGANVLTF.

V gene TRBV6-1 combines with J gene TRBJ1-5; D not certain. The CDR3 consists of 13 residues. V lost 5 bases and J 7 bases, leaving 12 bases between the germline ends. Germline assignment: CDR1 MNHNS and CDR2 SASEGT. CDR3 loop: CASSYNQAQPQHF. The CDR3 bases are TGTGCCAGCAGTTATAATCAGGCACAGCCCCAGCATTTT.

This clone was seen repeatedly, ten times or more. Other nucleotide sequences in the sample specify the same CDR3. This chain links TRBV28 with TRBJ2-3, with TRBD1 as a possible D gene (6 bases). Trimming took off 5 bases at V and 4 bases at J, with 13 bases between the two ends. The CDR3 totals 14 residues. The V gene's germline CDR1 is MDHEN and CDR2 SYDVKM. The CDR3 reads CASSTYRAADTQYF. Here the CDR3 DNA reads TGTGCCAGCAGTACATACAGGGCGGCAGATACGCAGTATTTT.

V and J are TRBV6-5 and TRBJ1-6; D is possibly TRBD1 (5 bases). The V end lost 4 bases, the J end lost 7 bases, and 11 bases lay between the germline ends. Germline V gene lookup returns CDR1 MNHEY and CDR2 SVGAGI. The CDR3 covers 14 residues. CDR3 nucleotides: TGTGCCAGCAGTTCAGGGTTCGGGAATTCACCCCTCCACTTT. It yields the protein CASSSGFGNSPLHF.

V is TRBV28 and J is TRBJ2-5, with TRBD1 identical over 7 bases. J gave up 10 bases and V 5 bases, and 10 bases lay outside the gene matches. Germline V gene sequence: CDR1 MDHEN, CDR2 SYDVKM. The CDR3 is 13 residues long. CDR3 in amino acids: CASSQGGKKVQYF. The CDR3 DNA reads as TGTGCCAGCAGTCAAGGGGGCAAGAAGGTCCAGTACTTC.

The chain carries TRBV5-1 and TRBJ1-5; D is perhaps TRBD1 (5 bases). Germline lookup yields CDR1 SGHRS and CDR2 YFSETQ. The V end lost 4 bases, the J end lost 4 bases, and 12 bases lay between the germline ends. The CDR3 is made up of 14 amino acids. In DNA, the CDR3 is TGCGCCAGCAGCGAGGGGACGGCGAATCAGCCCCAGCATTTT. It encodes CASSEGTANQPQHF.

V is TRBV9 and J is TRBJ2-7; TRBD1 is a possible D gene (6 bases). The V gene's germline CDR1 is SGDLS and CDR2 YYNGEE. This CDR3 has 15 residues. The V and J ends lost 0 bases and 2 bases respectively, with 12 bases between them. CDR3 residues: CASSVGRGMPYEQYF. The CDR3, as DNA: TGTGCCAGCAGCGTAGGCAGGGGAATGCCCTACGAGCAGTACTTC.

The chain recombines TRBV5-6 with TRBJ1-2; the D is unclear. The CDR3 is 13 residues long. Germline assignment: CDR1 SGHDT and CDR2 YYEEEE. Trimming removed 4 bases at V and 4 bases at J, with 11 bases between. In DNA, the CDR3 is TGTGCCAGCAGCGGTCCCGAGGGCTATGGCTACACCTTC. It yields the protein CASSGPEGYGYTF.

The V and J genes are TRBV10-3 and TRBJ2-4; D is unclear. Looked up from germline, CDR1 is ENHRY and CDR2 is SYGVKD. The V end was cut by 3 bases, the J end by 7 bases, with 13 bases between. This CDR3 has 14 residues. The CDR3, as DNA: TGTGCCATCAGTGAAGATGCAGGAACCAACATTCAGTACTTC. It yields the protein CAISEDAGTNIQYF.

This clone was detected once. The CDR3 DNA reads as TGTGCCAGCAGTGACGAAGGGCCCACCTACGAGCAGTACTTC. The encoded protein is CASSDEGPTYEQYF. The chain has TRBV2 and TRBJ2-7; D call uncertain. Germline lookup yields CDR1 SNHLY and CDR2 FYNNEI. The CDR3 consists of 14 residues. V shed 3 bases and J shed 2 bases, with 11 bases lying between them.

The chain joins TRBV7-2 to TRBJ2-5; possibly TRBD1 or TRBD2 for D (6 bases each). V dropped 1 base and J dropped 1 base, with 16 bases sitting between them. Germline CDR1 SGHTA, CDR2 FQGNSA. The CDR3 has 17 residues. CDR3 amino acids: CASSLGVGRGPQETQYF. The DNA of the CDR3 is TGTGCCAGCAGCTTAGGGGTTGGTCGGGGGCCCCAAGAGACCCAGTACTTC.

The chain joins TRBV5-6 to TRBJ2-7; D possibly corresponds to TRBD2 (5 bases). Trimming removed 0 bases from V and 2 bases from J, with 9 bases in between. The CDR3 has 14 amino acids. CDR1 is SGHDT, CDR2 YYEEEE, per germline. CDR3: CASSLGSGAYEQYF. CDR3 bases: TGTGCCAGCAGCTTGGGCTCCGGGGCCTACGAGCAGTACTTC.

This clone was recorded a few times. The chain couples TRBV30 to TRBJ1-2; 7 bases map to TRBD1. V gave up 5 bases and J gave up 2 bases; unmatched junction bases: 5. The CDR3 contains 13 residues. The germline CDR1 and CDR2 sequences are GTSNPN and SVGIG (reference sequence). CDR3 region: CAWVWDSNYGYTF. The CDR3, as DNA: TGTGCCTGGGTGTGGGACAGCAACTATGGCTACACCTTC.

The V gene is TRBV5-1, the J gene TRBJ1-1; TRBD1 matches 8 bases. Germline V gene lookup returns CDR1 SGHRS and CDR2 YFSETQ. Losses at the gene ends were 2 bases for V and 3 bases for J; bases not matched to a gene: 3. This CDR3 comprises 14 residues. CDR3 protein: CASSFKDRDTEAFF. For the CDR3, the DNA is TGCGCCAGCAGCTTTAAGGACAGGGACACTGAAGCTTTCTTT.

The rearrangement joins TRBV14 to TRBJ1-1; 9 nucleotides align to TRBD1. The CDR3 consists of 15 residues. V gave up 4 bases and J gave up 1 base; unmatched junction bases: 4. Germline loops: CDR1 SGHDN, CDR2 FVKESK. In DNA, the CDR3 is TGTGCCAGCAGCCTCACAGGGGGCAGGAACACTGAAGCTTTCTTT. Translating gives CASSLTGGRNTEAFF.

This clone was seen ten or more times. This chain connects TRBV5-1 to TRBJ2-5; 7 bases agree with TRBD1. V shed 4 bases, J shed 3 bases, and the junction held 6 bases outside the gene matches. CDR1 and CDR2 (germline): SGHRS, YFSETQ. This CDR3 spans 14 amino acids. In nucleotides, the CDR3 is TGCGCCAGCAGCCCTCAGGGGGTCAAAGAGACCCAGTACTTC. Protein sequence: CASSPQGVKETQYF.